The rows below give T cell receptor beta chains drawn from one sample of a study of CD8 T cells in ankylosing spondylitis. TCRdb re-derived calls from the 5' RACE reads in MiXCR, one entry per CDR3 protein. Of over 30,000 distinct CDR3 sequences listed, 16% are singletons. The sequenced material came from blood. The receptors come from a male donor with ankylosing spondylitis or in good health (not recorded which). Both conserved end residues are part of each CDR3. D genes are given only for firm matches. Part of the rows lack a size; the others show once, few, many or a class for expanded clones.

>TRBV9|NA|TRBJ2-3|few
CASSVYPQTTQYF
TGTGCCAGCAGCGTATACCCACAGACTACGCAGTATTTT
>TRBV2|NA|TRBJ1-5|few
CASRRGINQPQHF
TGTGCCAGCCGGAGGGGTATCAATCAGCCCCAGCATTTT
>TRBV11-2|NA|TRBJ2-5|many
CASSYGAEETQYF
TGTGCCAGCAGCTACGGCGCCGAAGAGACCCAGTACTTC
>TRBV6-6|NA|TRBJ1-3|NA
CASSPVFGNTIYF
TGTGCCAGCAGCCCCGTTTTTGGAAACACCATATATTTT
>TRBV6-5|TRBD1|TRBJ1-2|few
CASSPITGTGYYGYTF
TGTGCCAGCAGTCCTATCACCGGGACAGGGTACTATGGCTACACCTTC
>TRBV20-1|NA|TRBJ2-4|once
CSASRLAKNIQYF
TGCAGTGCTAGCAGGCTAGCCAAAAACATTCAGTACTTC
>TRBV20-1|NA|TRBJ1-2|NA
CSALRANYGYTF
TGCAGTGCGCTCAGAGCTAACTATGGCTACACCTTC
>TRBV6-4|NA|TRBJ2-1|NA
CASSDRFSAYNEQFF
TGTGCCAGCAGTGATCGGTTTAGCGCGTACAATGAGCAGTTCTTC
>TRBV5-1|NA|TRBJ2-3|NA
CASRRWVGGTDTQYF
TGCGCCAGCAGACGTTGGGTAGGGGGCACAGATACGCAGTATTTT
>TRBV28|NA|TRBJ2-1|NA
CASRGDRVEQFF
TGTGCCAGCAGAGGAGATCGAGTTGAGCAGTTCTTC
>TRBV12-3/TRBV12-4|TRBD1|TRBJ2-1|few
CASSPRTGLHNEQFF
TGTGCCAGCAGTCCACGGACAGGGCTCCACAATGAGCAGTTCTTC
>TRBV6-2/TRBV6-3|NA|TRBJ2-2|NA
CASSASRRGELFF
TGTGCCAGCAGCGCTTCGCGGCGCGGGGAGCTGTTTTTT
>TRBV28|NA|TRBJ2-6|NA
CASSDRSGANVLTF
TGTGCCAGCAGCGACAGGAGTGGGGCCAACGTCCTGACTTTC
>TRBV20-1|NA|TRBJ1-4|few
CSASKTATNEKLFF
TGCAGTGCTAGCAAAACAGCAACTAATGAAAAACTGTTTTTT
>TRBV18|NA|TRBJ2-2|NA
CASSRKNTGELFF
TGTGCCAGCTCACGCAAGAACACCGGGGAGCTGTTTTTT
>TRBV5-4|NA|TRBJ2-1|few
CASSLGADRNEQFF
TGTGCCAGCAGCTTGGGGGCTGATCGGAATGAGCAGTTCTTC
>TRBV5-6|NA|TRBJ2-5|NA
CASSLRSIVQETQYF
TGTGCCAGCAGCTTGAGGAGCATTGTGCAAGAGACCCAGTACTTC
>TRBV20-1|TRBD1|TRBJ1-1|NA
CSAPGQGLNTEAFF
TGCAGTGCCCCGGGACAGGGATTGAACACTGAAGCTTTCTTT
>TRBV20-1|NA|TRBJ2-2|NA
CSARSSDTGELFF
TGCAGTGCTAGAAGTAGCGACACCGGGGAGCTGTTTTTT
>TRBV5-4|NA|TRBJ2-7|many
CASSLQGGEDEQYF
TGTGCCAGCAGCCTGCAGGGCGGCGAGGACGAGCAGTACTTC
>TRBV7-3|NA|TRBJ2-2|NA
CASSLPDTKNTGELFF
TGTGCCAGCAGCTTACCGGACACCAAGAACACCGGGGAGCTGTTTTTT
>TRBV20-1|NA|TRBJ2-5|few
CSAQIGETQYF
TGCAGTGCTCAGATTGGAGAGACCCAGTACTTC
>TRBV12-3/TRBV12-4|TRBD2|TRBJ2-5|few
CASSLAGGGQETQYF
TGTGCCAGCAGTTTAGCTGGGGGGGGACAAGAGACCCAGTACTTC
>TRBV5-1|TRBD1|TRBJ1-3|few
CASSRQGDSGNTIYF
TGCGCCAGCAGCCGACAGGGGGACTCTGGAAACACCATATATTTT
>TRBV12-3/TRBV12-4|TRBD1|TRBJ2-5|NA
CASSPGTGVAETQYF
TGTGCCAGCAGTCCCGGGACAGGGGTGGCCGAGACCCAGTACTTC
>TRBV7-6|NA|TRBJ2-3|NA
CASSLATRTDTQYF
TGTGCCAGCAGCTTAGCTACTAGAACAGATACGCAGTATTTT
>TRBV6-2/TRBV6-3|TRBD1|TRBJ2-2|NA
CASSYSPDRGRTGELFF
TGTGCCAGCAGTTACAGCCCCGACAGGGGGCGGACCGGGGAGCTGTTTTTT
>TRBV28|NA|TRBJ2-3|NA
CASSLVQTDTQYF
TGTGCCAGCAGTTTGGTGCAGACAGATACGCAGTATTTT
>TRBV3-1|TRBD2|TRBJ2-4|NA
CASSQGSGGRRKNIQYF
TGTGCCAGCAGCCAAGGGTCCGGCGGGAGGCGCAAAAACATTCAGTACTTC
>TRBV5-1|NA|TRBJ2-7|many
CASSLLASLQSEQYF
TGCGCCAGCAGCTTGTTGGCTAGCCTCCAGAGCGAGCAGTACTTC
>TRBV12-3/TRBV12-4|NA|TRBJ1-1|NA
CASRATEAFF
TGTGCCAGCAGGGCCACTGAAGCTTTCTTT
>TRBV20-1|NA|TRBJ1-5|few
CSARAPNQPQHF
TGCAGTGCTAGAGCCCCCAATCAGCCCCAGCATTTT
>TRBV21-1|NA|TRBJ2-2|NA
CASSKSECYANTGELFF
TGTGCCAGCAGCAAGTCTGAGTGTTACGCGAACACCGGGGAGCTGTTTTTT
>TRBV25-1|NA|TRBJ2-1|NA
CASSEYGSAYNEQFF
TGTGCCAGCAGTGAATATGGGAGCGCCTACAATGAGCAGTTCTTC
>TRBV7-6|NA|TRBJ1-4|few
CASSPLGEKLFF
TGTGCCAGCAGCCCCCTCGGTGAAAAACTGTTTTTT
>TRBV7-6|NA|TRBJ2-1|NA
CASSALVAHYNEQFF
TGTGCCAGCAGCGCCCTAGTCGCCCATTACAATGAGCAGTTCTTC